Presented here are 20 T cell receptor beta chains from one specimen sequenced in a study of circulating CD8 cells and anti-PD-1 response in melanoma. Each library started from around 15 ng of total RNA using the QIAseq Immune Repertoire TCR panel. TCRdb itself ran the reads through MiXCR, one entry per CDR3 protein. The table records 250 to 400 distinct CDR3 sequences, approximately 7.2% of them present only once. Live CD3+CD8+TCRalphabeta+ cells were sorted into four subsets by PD-1 and/or TIGIT. This sample comprised CD8+ T cells from PBMCs, obtained at baseline or after one month of anti-PD-1 therapy (not recorded which). The receptors were sampled from a human donor with melanoma.

By frequency in the sample, this clonotype is medium-sized. The chain combines TRBV19 with TRBJ1-2; no definite D call. The CDR3 consists of 13 residues. Germline V CDR1 and CDR2: LNHDA, SQIVND (reference sequence). V lost 2 bases, J lost 5 bases, and 9 bases lay in between. The CDR3 loop is CASSILTWYGYTF. DNA of the CDR3: TGTGCCAGTAGTATACTTACCTGGTATGGCTACACCTTC. Full variable domain (remainder filled in from reference TRBV19 and TRBJ1-2): DGGITQSPKYLFRKEGQNVTLSCEQNLNHDAMYWYRQDPGQGLRLIYYSQIVNDFQKGDIAEGYSVSREKKESFPLTVTSAQKNPTAFYLCASSILTWYGYTFGSGTRLTVV.

By sample share, this clonotype is large. The chain links TRBV19 to TRBJ2-1; unclear D gene. In germline, CDR1 is LNHDA, CDR2 SQIVND (reference sequence). The CDR3 is 12 amino acids. V gave up 1 base and J gave up 7 bases, with 5 bases separating them. The CDR3 region is CASSIARNEQFF. The CDR3 DNA follows: TGTGCCAGTAGTATAGCGAGAAATGAGCAGTTCTTC.

This clonotype is judged large. The V and J genes are TRBV10-2 and TRBJ2-7; D unclear. Trimming shortened V by 5 bases and J by 7 bases, and 18 bases separated the two germline ends. In germline, CDR1 is WSHSY, CDR2 SAAADI. The CDR3 covers 14 residues. CDR3 coding DNA: TGCGCCAGCAGTATCGCAAATGTGGCGTATGAGCAGTACTTC. It specifies CASSIANVAYEQYF.

This clonotype rates as medium-sized (0.01 to 0.1%). Written as DNA, the CDR3 is TGTGCCAGCAGTACCTTCACGGGAGGCTACACCTTC. Protein product: CASSTFTGGYTF. The chain recombines TRBV6-5 with TRBJ1-2; D gene ambiguous. Trimming removed 5 bases at V and 8 bases at J, with 12 bases between. There are 12 residues in the CDR3. The V gene's germline CDR1 is MNHEY and CDR2 SVGAGI.

In its sample, this clonotype ranks as medium-sized. The chain combines TRBV7-2 with TRBJ2-5, with a tentative D call TRBD1 (5 bases). The germline V gene encodes CDR1 SGHTA and CDR2 FQGNSA. The CDR3 contains 19 residues. With 3 bases removed from V and 0 bases from J, the gap between germline ends came to 23 bases. This chain's CDR3 is CASSFRVRSPRPYQETQYF. DNA of the CDR3: TGTGCCAGCAGCTTCAGGGTTCGATCCCCTCGGCCCTACCAAGAGACCCAGTACTTC.

This clonotype appeared a single time. The chain recombines TRBV4-1 with TRBJ1-4, with 7 bases matching TRBD1. CDR1 is MGHRA and CDR2 is YSYEKL in the germline V gene. This CDR3 is 16 amino acids long. The ends lost 4 bases at V and 3 bases at J; junction bases unmatched: 8. Here the CDR3 reads CASSPVHGTANEKLFF. The CDR3 bases are TGCGCCAGCAGCCCCGTACACGGGACAGCTAATGAAAAACTGTTTTTT.

By share, this clonotype ranks as medium-sized. The chain is built from TRBV27 and TRBJ1-1, with TRBD1 identical over 7 bases. CDR1 is MNHEY, CDR2 SMNVEV, per germline (reference sequence). Trimming cost V 0 bases and J 1 base; bases outside gene matches: 2. The CDR3 is 15 residues long. CDR3 region: CASSLSRQGNTEAFF. The CDR3, as DNA: TGTGCCAGCAGTTTATCGCGACAGGGGAACACTGAAGCTTTCTTT.

This clonotype is medium-sized. The chain links TRBV27 to TRBJ2-6, with a tentative D call TRBD1 (5 bases). This CDR3 is built from 15 residues. The germline gives CDR1 MNHEY, CDR2 SMNVEV (reference sequence). Trimming removed 1 base at V and 2 bases at J, with 6 bases between. CDR3 nucleotides: TGTGCCAGCAGTTTATTCAGGGCTGGGGCCAACGTCCTGACTTTC. Translated, it gives CASSLFRAGANVLTF.

This clonotype occurred a few times. The chain employs TRBV19 and TRBJ1-2; no firm D call. The CDR3 has 12 residues. Germline values: CDR1 LNHDA, CDR2 SQIVND (reference sequence). Trimming stripped 3 bases from V and 4 bases from J, with 6 bases between. The CDR3: CASSIPAYGYTF. The CDR3 bases are TGTGCCAGTAGTATCCCTGCCTATGGCTACACCTTC.

This chain connects TRBV19 to TRBJ2-1, with D unresolved. In germline, CDR1 is LNHDA, CDR2 SQIVND (reference sequence). V shed 3 bases and J shed 7 bases, with 7 bases lying between them. The CDR3 has 12 amino acids. CDR3 sequence reads: CASSILGNEQFF. In DNA form, the CDR3 reads TGTGCCAGTAGTATTCTAGGAAATGAGCAGTTCTTC.

The chain uses TRBV27 and TRBJ2-3; no definite D call. Deletions cut 5 bases from V and 0 bases from J, with 12 bases between. The germline CDR1 and CDR2 sequences are MNHEY and SMNVEV (reference sequence). CDR3 length: 15 amino acids. The CDR3 DNA follows: TGTGCCAGCAGTACGACCCCCCCCAGCACAGATACGCAGTATTTT. It encodes CASSTTPPSTDTQYF.

This clonotype rates as medium-sized (0.01 to 0.1%). CDR3 residues: CASSLSRGGNTEAFF. The CDR3 coding sequence is TGTGCCAGCAGTTTATCCAGGGGTGGGAACACTGAAGCTTTCTTT. This chain uses TRBV27 with TRBJ1-1, with a tentative D call TRBD1 (6 bases). Looked up from germline, CDR1 is MNHEY and CDR2 is SMNVEV (reference sequence). The CDR3 sequence is 15 residues long. Trimming took 0 bases from V and 1 from J, leaving 9 bases between them.

This clonotype is judged medium-sized. One end of the junction fails to match germline, which may point to a read error. This chain links TRBV12-3 or TRBV12-4 with TRBJ2-2; 10 nucleotides match TRBD2. This CDR3 region has 15 residues. The CDR3 sequence: CASSPSGGAAGELLF. CDR3 bases: TGTGCCAGCAGTCCAAGCGGGGGGGCGGCCGGGGAGCTGCTTTTT.

This clonotype is medium-sized (0.01 to 0.1%). The rearrangement links TRBV9 to TRBJ1-3, with 7 bases identical to TRBD1. The CDR3 consists of 17 residues. V lost 2 bases, J lost 0 bases, and 8 bases stayed unmatched. The germline CDR1 and CDR2 sequences are SGDLS and YYNGEE. CDR3 region: CASSVEQGHYSGNTIYF. The DNA of the CDR3 is TGTGCCAGCAGCGTCGAACAGGGGCACTACTCTGGAAACACCATATATTTT.

The rearrangement uses TRBV5-5 and TRBJ1-2; TRBD1 aligns across 7 bases. Trimming cost V 4 bases and J 11 bases; bases outside gene matches: 20. This CDR3 is built from 16 residues. Germline CDR1 is SGHKS and CDR2 is YYEKEE (reference sequence). Here the CDR3 DNA reads TGTGCCAGCAGCGCCCCACGGGACAGCGGGCTAATAGGGTACACCTTC. It translates to CASSAPRDSGLIGYTF. Drawing the rest from reference TRBV5-5 and TRBJ1-2, the complete variable domain is DAGVTQSPTHLIKTRGQQVTLRCSPISGHKSVSWYQQVLGQGPQFIFQYYEKEERGRGNFPDRFSARQFPNYSSELNVNALLLGDSALYLCASSAPRDSGLIGYTFGSGTRLTVV.

This clonotype ranks as medium-sized. V gene TRBV28 combines with J gene TRBJ2-7; 7 positions agree with TRBD2. Trimming removed 6 bases from V and 3 bases from J; junction bases left unmatched: 11. Germline V CDR1 and CDR2: MDHEN, SYDVKM. The CDR3 is made up of 15 amino acids. The CDR3 sequence is CASSLEGGVYYEQYF. The CDR3 nucleotides are TGTGCCAGCAGCCTCGAGGGAGGGGTTTACTACGAGCAGTACTTC.

In its sample, this clonotype is medium-sized. The rearrangement joins TRBV5-5 to TRBJ2-1; 7 bases are a match to TRBD2. The V gene's germline CDR1 is SGHKS and CDR2 YYEKEE (reference sequence). V dropped 3 bases and J dropped 5; count of bases not matched to a gene: 8. This CDR3 region has 15 residues. The CDR3 DNA follows: TGTGCCAGCAGCTCCCCCGGGGGGAACAACAATGAGCAGTTCTTC. Translating it yields CASSSPGGNNNEQFF.

This clonotype is medium-sized within its sample. The chain has TRBV19 and TRBJ2-3, with a tentative D call TRBD2 (6 bases). Germline V gene sequence: CDR1 LNHDA, CDR2 SQIVND (reference sequence). This CDR3 comprises 12 residues. The ends were cut back, 5 bases at V and 4 bases at J, with 7 bases in the middle. DNA for the CDR3: TGTGCCAGTAGTTGGGGGGCAGATACGCAGTATTTT. Its protein is CASSWGADTQYF.

This clonotype is labeled large. This sequence joins TRBV19 and TRBJ2-1, with D maybe TRBD1 (5 bases). The V and J ends lost 5 bases and 2 bases respectively, with 10 bases between them. The CDR3 spans 14 residues. Germline V CDR1 and CDR2: LNHDA, SQIVND (reference sequence). CDR3 bases: TGTGCCAGTAGTGGGCAGGGCACCTACAATGAGCAGTTCTTC. As protein: CASSGQGTYNEQFF.

By share of the sample, this clonotype is large. The chain has TRBV25-1 and TRBJ2-3; D is ambiguous. Trimming pared 3 bases from V and 2 bases from J, leaving 9 bases between. The germline V gene has CDR1 MGHDK and CDR2 SYGVNS. CDR3 length equals 14 residues. The CDR3 DNA sequence: TGTGCCAGCAGTGACCCTAGGTACACAGATACGCAGTATTTT. It is translated as CASSDPRYTDTQYF.